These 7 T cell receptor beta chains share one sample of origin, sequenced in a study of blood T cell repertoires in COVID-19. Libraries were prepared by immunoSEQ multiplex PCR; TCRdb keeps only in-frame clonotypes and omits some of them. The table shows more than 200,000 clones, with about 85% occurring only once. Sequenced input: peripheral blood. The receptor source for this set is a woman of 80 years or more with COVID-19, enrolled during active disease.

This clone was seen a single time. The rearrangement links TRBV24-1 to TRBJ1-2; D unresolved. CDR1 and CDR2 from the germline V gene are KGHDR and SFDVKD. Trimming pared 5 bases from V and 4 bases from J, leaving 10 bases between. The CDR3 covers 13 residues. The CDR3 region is CATSAAGGYGYTF. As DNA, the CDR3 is TGTGCCACCAGTGCGGCCGGAGGCTATGGCTACACCTTC.

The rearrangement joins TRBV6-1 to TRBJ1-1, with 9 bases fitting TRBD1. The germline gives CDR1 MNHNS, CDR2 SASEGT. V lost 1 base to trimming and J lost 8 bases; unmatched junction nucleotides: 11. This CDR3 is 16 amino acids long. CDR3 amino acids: CASSEVTQGARSEAFF. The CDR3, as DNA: TGTGCCAGCAGTGAAGTAACACAGGGGGCGCGATCGGAAGCTTTCTTT.

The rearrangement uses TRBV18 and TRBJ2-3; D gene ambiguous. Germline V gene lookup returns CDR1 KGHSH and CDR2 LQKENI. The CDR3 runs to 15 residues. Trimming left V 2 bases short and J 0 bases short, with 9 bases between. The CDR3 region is CASSPLQVSTDTQYF. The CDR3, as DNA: TGTGCCAGCTCACCATTGCAGGTTAGCACAGATACGCAGTATTTT.

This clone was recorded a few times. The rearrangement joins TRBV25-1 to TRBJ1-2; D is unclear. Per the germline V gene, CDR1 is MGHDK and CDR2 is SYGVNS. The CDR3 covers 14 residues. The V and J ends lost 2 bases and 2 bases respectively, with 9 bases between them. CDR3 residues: CASSEIGRNYGYTF. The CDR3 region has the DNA TGTGCCAGCAGTGAAATTGGCAGAAACTATGGCTACACCTTC.

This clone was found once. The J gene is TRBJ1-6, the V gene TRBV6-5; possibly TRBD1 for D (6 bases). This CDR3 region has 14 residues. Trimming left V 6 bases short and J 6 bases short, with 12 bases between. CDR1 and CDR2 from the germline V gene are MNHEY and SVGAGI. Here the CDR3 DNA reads TGTGCCAGCAGCGAGGGCAGGGGTAATTCACCCCTCCACTTT. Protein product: CASSEGRGNSPLHF.

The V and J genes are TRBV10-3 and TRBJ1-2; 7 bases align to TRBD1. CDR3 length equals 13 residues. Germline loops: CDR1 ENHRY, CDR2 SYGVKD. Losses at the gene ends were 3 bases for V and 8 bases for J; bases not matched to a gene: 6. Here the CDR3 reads CAISEDRVGGYTF. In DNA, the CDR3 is TGTGCCATCAGTGAAGACAGGGTGGGGGGCTACACCTTC.

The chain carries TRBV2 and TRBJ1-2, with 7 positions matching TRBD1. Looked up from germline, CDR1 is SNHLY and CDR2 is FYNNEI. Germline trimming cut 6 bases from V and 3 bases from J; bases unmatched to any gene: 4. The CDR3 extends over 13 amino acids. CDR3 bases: TGTGCCAGCAGGGTAGGGGGCTACTATGGCTACACCTTC. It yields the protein CASRVGGYYGYTF.